This T cell receptor beta chain was captured by sequencing in a study of shared T cell receptors in the human thymus. TCRdb's table, derived via immunoSEQ multiplex PCR, lists solely in-frame clones and lacks some. This sample has 700,000 to 750,000 clones, with approximately 85% found just once. Germline trimming cut 5 bases from V and 8 bases from J; bases unmatched to any gene: 9. The CDR3 totals 15 residues. The germline V gene encodes CDR1 LNHDA and CDR2 SQIVND (reference sequence). These data also formed part of another study, on human thymus T cells. In that study: V and J gene usage appeared biased in thymic and blood repertoires.

The sequence was obtained from a girl under two years old with a congenital heart defect. The gene calls are TRBV19 and TRBJ1-6; 7 bases align to TRBD1. Sequenced material: thymocytes. This CDR3 reads CASSPHQGGDSPLHF. The CDR3 DNA reads TGTGCCAGTAGTCCCCACCAGGGGGGCGATTCACCCCTCCACTTT.